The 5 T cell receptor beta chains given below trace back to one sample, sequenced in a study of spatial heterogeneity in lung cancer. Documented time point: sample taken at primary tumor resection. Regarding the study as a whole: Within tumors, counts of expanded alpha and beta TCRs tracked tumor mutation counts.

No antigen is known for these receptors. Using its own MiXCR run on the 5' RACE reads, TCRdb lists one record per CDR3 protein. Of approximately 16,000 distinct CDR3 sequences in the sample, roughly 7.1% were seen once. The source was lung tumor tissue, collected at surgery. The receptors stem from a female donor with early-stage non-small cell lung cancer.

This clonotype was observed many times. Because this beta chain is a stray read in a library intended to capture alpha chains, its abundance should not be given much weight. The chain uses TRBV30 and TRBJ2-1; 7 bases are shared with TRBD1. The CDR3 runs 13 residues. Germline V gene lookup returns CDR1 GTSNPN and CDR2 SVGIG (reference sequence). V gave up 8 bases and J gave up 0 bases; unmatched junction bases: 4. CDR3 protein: CAMDRSSYNEQFF. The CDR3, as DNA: TGTGCCATGGACAGGAGCTCCTACAATGAGCAGTTCTTC.

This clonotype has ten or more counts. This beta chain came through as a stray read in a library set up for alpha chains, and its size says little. The CDR3 nucleotides are TGCAGTGCCCGGACACCAGGGAATGAAAAACTGTTTTTT. It is translated as CSARTPGNEKLFF. The rearrangement links TRBV20-1 to TRBJ1-4; the D gene is possibly TRBD1 (5 bases). The CDR3 is 13 residues long. The germline CDR1 and CDR2 sequences are DFQATT and SNEGSKA (reference sequence). V was shortened by 6 bases and J by 5 bases, with 13 bases between the two germline ends.

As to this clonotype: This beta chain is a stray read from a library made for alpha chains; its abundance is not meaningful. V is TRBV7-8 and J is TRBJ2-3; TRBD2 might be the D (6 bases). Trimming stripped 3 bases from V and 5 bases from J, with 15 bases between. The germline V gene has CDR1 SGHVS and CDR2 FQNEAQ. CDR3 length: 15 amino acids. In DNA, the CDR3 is TGTGCCAGCAGCTTGGGAGATAGGGGAGGAGATACGCAGTATTTT. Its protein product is CASSLGDRGGDTQYF.

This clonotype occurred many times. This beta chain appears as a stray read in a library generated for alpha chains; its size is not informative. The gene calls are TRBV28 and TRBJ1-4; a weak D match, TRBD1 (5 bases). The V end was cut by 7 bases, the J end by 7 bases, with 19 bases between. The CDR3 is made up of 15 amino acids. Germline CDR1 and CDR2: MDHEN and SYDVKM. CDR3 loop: CASTTQGPGGEKLFF. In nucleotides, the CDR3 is TGTGCCAGCACCACCCAGGGCCCCGGGGGTGAAAAACTGTTTTTT.

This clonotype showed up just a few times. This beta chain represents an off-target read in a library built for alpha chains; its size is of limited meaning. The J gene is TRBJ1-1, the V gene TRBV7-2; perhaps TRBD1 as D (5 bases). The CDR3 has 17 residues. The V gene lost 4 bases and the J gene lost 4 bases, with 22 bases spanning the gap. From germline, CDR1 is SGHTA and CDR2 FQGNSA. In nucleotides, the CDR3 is TGTGCCAGCAGCTCACGGGCCGGGGCCGGGTACGGCACTGAAGCTTTCTTT. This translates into CASSSRAGAGYGTEAFF.